This T cell receptor (beta chain) was captured by sequencing in a study of glioma-infiltrating T cells after dendritic cell vaccination. On the study more broadly: Between about 2002 and 2013, patients got autologous tumor lysate-pulsed dendritic cell vaccines.

Concerning this clone itself: Its antigen is as yet unknown.

Study-level results: Longer survival after dendritic cell vaccination followed higher pretreatment TIL content.

The method was immunoSEQ multiplex PCR; TCRdb's version includes in-frame clones alone and lacks a portion of them. The table includes about 87,000 clones, around 83% detected once. Time point: after dendritic cell vaccination, including at tumor progression/relapse. Fresh-frozen tumor tissue and more than two years of survival data were available for all. No glioblastoma patient carried an isocitrate dehydrogenase mutation. The germline V gene has CDR1 SQVTM and CDR2 ANQGSEA. This CDR3 is 14 amino acids long. With 5 bases clipped from V and 0 bases from J, the junction kept 6 bases outside the gene matches.

The chain recombines TRBV29-1 with TRBJ2-7; 8 nucleotides line up with TRBD1. Sequencing used blood, obtained after dendritic cell vaccination. The receptor comes from a human donor with glioblastoma. In DNA form, the CDR3 reads TGCAGCGTTACTTGGACAGGGAGCTCCTACGAGCAGTACTTC. This encodes CSVTWTGSSYEQYF.